The present T cell receptor (beta chain) was sequenced within a study of T cell responses to AZD1222 COVID-19 vaccine. General study points: Researchers took repertoire samples only after the peak T cell response had come. Recipients of two AZD1222 doses showed rising Spike-specific TCR breadth and depth. Most donors were white British and more were female, and clonal diversity was possibly underestimated.

The V gene's germline CDR1 is MNHEY and CDR2 SMNVEV (reference sequence). V dropped 6 bases and J dropped 4; count of bases not matched to a gene: 3. The CDR3 covers 14 residues. A word on this clone: Its matching antigen is unknown.

Here immunoSEQ multiplex PCR was the method, and the copy in TCRdb shows in-frame clones only, minus some. The data contain some 130,000 clones, roughly 90% of them singletons. The clonotype comes from an adult who received the AZD1222 COVID-19 vaccine. The V gene is TRBV27, the J gene TRBJ2-7; 13 bases are a match to TRBD2. This sample comprised peripheral blood, obtained 28 days after the second AZD1222 dose. The CDR3 is CASSALAGGYEQYF. CDR3 DNA: TGTGCCAGCAGCGCACTAGCGGGAGGGTACGAGCAGTACTTC.